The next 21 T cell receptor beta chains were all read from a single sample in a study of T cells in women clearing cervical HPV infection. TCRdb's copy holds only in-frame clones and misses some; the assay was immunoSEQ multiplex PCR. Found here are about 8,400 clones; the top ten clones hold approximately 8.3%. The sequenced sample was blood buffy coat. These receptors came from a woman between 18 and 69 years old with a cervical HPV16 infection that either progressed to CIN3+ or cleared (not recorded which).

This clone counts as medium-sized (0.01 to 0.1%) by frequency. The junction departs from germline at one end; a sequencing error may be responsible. This chain's CDR3 is CASSQDGGTASTDTQYF. CDR3 bases read: TGCGCCAGCAGCCAAGATGGTGGGACAGCAAGCACAGATACG. The chain combines TRBV4-2 with TRBJ2-3; 7 nucleotides align to TRBD1. The read falls 3 residues short of the CDR3 end, and the missing part is taken from the germline J gene. The CDR3 spans 17 residues. Germline loops: CDR1 LGHNA, CDR2 YNFKEQ.

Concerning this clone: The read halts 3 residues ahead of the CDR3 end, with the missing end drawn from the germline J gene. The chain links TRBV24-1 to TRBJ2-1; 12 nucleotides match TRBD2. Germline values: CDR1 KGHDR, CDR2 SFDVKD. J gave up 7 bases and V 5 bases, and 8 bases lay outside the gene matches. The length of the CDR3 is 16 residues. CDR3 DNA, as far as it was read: TGTGCCACCAGTGCTATGACTAGCGGGGGAGTAAATGAG. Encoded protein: CATSAMTSGGVNE. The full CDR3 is CATSAMTSGGVNEQFF.

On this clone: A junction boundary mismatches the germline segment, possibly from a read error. This CDR3 is CASSPLAGATDTQYF. The part of the CDR3 DNA that was read is TGCGCCAGCAGCCCATTAGCGGGGGCCACAGATACG. The chain links TRBV4-2 to TRBJ2-3; 9 bases agree with TRBD2. The read is 3 residues too short to cover the CDR3 end, so that end is filled in from the germline J gene. The germline V gene has CDR1 LGHNA and CDR2 YNFKEQ. This CDR3 contains 15 residues.

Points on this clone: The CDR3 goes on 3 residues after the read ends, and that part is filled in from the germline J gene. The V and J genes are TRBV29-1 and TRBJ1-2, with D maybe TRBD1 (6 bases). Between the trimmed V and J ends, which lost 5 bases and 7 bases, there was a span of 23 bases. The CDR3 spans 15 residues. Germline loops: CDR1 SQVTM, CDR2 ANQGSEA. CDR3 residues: CSVLPKQGREAGYTF. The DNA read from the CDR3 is TGCAGCGTTTTACCGAAACAGGGCCGGGAAGCTGGC.

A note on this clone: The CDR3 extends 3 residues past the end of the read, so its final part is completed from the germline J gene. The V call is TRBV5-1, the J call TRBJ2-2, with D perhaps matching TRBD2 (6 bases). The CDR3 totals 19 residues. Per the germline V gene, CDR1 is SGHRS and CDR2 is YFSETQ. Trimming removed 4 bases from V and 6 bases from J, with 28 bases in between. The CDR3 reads CASSPTGSRLVPGAGELFF. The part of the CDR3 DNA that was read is TGCGCCAGCAGCCCAACGGGATCCAGACTAGTTCCCGGGGCCGGGGAG.

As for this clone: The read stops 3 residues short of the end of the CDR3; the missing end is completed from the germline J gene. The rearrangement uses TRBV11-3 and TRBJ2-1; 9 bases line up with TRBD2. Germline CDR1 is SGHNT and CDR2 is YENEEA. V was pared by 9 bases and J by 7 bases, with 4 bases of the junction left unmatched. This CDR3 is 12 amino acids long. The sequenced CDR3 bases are TGTGCCAGGGCGGGGGGGCTGAATGAG. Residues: CARAGGLNE. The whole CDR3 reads CARAGGLNEQFF. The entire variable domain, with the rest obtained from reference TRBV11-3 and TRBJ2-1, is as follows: EAGVVQSPRYKIIEKKQPVAFWCNPISGHNTLYWYLQNLGQGPELLIRYENEEAVDDSQLPKDRFSAERLKGVDSTLKIQPAELGDSAVYLCARAGGLNEQFFGPGTRLTVL.

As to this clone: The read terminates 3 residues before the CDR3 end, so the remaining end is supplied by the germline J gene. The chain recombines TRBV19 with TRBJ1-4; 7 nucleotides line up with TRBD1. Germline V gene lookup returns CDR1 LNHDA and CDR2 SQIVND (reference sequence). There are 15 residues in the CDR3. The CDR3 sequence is CASSMLTGQHATLFF. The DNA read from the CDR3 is TGTGCCAGTAGTATGTTAACGGGACAGCATGCCACA.

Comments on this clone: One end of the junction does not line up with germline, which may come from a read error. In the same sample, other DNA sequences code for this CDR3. The CDR3 loop is CASSRQRNTIYF. CDR3 DNA, as far as it was read: TGTGCCAGTAGTAGACAGAGAAACACG. V gene TRBV19 combines with J gene TRBJ1-3; TRBD1 might be the D (5 bases). The read ends 3 residues shy of where the CDR3 ends; the end is completed using the germline J gene. The V gene's germline CDR1 is LNHDA and CDR2 SQIVND (reference sequence). This CDR3 is built from 12 residues.

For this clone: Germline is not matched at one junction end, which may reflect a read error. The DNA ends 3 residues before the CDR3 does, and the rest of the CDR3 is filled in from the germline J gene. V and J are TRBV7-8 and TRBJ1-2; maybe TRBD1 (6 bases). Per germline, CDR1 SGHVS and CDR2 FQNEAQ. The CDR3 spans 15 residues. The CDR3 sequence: CASSLIAGGQNGYTF. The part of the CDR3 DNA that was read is TGTGCCAGCAGCTTAATAGCGGGGGGGCAAAATGGG. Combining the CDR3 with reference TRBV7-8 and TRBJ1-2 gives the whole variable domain GAGVSQSPRYKVAKRGQDVALRCDPISGHVSLFWYQQALGQGPEFLTYFQNEAQLDKSGLPSDRFFAERPEGSVSTLKIQRTQQEDSAVYLCASSLIAGGQNGYTFGSGTRLTVV.

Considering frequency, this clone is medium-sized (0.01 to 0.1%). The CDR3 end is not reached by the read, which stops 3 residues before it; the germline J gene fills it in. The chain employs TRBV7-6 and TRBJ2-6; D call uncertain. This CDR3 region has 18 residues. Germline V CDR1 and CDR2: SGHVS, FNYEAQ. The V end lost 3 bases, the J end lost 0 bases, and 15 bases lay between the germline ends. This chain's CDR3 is CASSFVALPSSGANVLTF. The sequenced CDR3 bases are TGTGCCAGCAGCTTTGTGGCCCTGCCGAGCTCTGGGGCCAACGTC.

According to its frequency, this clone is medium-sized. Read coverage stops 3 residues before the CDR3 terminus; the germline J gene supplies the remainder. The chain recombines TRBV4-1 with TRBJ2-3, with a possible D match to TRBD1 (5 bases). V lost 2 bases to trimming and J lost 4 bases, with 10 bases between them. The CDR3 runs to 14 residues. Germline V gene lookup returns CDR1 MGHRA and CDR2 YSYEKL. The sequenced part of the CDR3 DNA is TGCGCCAGCAGCCAAAGGGGTACGGCAGATACG. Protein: CASSQRGTADT. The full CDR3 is CASSQRGTADTQYF.

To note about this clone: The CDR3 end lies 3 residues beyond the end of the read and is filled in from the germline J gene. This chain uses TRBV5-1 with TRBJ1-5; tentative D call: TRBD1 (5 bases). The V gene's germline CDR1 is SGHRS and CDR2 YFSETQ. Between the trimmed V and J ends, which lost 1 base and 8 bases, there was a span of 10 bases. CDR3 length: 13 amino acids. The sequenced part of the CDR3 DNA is TGCGCCAGCAGCTTGAGGGGCAGGGAGCCC. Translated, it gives CASSLRGREP. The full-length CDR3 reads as CASSLRGREPQHF.

The DNA read from the CDR3 is TGTGCCAGCAGCTTATTGGGGGGGGGCGGCACTGAA. It yields the protein CASSLLGGGGTE. The complete CDR3 protein is CASSLLGGGGTEAFF. The chain is built from TRBV7-8 and TRBJ1-1, with D perhaps matching TRBD1 (6 bases). The read ends 3 residues early relative to the CDR3; the germline J gene fills the gap. This CDR3 is 15 amino acids long. V was shortened by 2 bases and J by 4 bases, with 14 bases between the two germline ends. Per germline, CDR1 SGHVS and CDR2 FQNEAQ.

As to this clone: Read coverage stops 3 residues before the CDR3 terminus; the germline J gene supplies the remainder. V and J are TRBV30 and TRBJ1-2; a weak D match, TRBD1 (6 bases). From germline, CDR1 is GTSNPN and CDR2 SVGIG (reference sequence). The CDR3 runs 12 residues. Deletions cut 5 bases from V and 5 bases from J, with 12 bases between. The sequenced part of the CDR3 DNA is TGTGCCTGGGGAACAGGGCTGTATGGC. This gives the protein CAWGTGLYG. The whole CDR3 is CAWGTGLYGYTF.

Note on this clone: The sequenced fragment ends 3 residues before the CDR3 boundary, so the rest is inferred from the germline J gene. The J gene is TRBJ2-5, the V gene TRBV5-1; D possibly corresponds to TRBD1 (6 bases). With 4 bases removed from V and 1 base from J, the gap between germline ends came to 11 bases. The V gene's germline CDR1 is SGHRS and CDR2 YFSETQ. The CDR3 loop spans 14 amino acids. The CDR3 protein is CASSQTGVQETQYF. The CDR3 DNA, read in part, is TGCGCCAGCAGCCAGACAGGTGTCCAAGAGACC.

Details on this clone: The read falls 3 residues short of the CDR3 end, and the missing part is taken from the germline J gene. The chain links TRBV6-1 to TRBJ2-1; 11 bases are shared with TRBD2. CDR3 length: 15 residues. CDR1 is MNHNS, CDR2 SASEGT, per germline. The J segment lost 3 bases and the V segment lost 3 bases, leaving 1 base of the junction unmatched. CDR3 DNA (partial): TGTGCCAGCAGTGAGGGACTAGCGGACTACAATGAG. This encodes CASSEGLADYNE. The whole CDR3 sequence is CASSEGLADYNEQFF.

CDR3 DNA, as far as it was read: TGTGCCATCAGTGACATTGGGGCAGAGGGCAAAAACATT. Its protein product is CAISDIGAEGKNI. The complete CDR3 reads CAISDIGAEGKNIQYF. The gene calls are TRBV10-3 and TRBJ2-4, with D perhaps being TRBD1 or TRBD2 (5 bases each). The read ends 3 residues early relative to the CDR3; the germline J gene fills the gap. Looked up from germline, CDR1 is ENHRY and CDR2 is SYGVKD. The V and J ends lost 3 bases and 3 bases respectively, with 15 bases between them. The CDR3 has 16 residues.

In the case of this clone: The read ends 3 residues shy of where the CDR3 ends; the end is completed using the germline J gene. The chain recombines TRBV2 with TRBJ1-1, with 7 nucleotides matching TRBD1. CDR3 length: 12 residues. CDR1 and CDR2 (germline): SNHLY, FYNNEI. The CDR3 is CASSDDRVGAFF. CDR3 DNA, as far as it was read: TGTGCCAGCAGTGATGACAGGGTGGGA.

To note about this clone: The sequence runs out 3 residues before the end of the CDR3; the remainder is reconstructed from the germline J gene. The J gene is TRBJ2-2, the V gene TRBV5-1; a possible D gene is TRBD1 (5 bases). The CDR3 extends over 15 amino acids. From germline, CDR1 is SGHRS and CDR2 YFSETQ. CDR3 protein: CASSLESGIGSPLFF. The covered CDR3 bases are TGCGCCAGCAGCTTGGAGTCAGGGATCGGTTCACCG.

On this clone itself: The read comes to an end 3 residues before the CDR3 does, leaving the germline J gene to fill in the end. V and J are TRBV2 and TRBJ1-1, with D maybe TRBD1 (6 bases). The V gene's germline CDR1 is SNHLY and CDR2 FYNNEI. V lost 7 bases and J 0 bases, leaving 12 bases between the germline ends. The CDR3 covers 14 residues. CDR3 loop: CASNPQGVNTEAFF. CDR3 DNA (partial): TGTGCCAGCAACCCACAGGGAGTGAACACTGAA.

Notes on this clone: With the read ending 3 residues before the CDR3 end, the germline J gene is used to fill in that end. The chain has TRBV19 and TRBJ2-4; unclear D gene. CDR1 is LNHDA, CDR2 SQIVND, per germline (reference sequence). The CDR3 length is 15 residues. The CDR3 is CASSVQFSRFYGQYF. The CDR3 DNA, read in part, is TGTGCCAGTAGTGTACAGTTTTCACGCTTCTATGGT.